A selection of T cell receptor beta chains follows, all from one sample in a study of shared clonotypes between healthy human individuals. Here immunoSEQ multiplex PCR was the method, and the copy in TCRdb shows in-frame clones only, minus some. The sample includes 950,000 to 1,100,000 clones, more than 60% seen only once; the top ten take around 1.5%. The sample consisted of memory CD4+ T cells sorted from blood. All receptors come from a man younger than 30 in good health. The CDR3 runs from the conserved cysteine through the conserved F or W. The order of the fields is clone size, J gene, D gene, V gene, CDR3 DNA, CDR3 protein. D genes are given only for firm matches. Only part of the rows carry a size: once, few, many, or a class if the clone is expanded.

.,TRBJ2-3,.,TRBV6-1,TGTGCCAGCAGTGAGCCGACGGGGGGCACAGATACGCAGTATTTT,CASSEPTGGTDTQYF
many,TRBJ2-7,.,TRBV4-1,TGCGCCAGCAGCCAAGATTCAAGCATGTCAGTGAGCCGAGCCTTTGGACGCTACGAGCAGTACTTC,CASSQDSSMSVSRAFGRYEQYF
.,TRBJ1-1,.,TRBV30,TGTGCCTGGATGGCCGGGGGGATGAACACTGAAGCTTTCTTT,CAWMAGGMNTEAFF
.,TRBJ2-5,TRBD2,TRBV7-2,TGTGCCAGCAGCTTCCCCGGGGGGGTCGAGACCCAGTACTTC,CASSFPGGVETQYF
.,TRBJ1-1,TRBD1,TRBV5-5,TGTGCCAGCAGCTTGGCGGGCAGGGGGCGGACTGAAGCTTTCTTT,CASSLAGRGRTEAFF
.,TRBJ2-5,.,TRBV7-6,TGTGCCAGCAGCTTAGGGGGCAACCAAGAGACCCAGTACTTC,CASSLGGNQETQYF
.,TRBJ1-3,.,TRBV6-1,TGTGCCAGCAGTGAGTCTGGAAACACCATATATTTT,CASSESGNTIYF
.,TRBJ2-1,TRBD1,TRBV7-2,TGTGCCAGCAGCTTGTCGGGACAGCCCTACAATGAGCAGTTCTTC,CASSLSGQPYNEQFF
few,TRBJ2-2,TRBD1,TRBV30,TGTGCCTGGAGGCTCCGGCGGCGAGGAGGGGACAGGGGAAGAACCGGGGAGCTGTTTTTT,CAWRLRRRGGDRGRTGELFF
.,TRBJ2-5,TRBD1,TRBV30,TGTGCCTGGAGTGTGGGGACAGGGGGAGAGACCCAGTACTTC,CAWSVGTGGETQYF
.,TRBJ1-1,.,TRBV6-6,TGTGCCAGCAGTTACTCGGGTGGCAGGCAGAACACTGAAGCTTTCTTT,CASSYSGGRQNTEAFF
.,TRBJ2-1,TRBD2,TRBV5-1,TGCGCCAGCAGCCAATTCCCATCGGGAGGGATCTCCTACAATGAGCAGTTCTTC,CASSQFPSGGISYNEQFF
.,TRBJ2-7,.,TRBV4-1,TGCGCCAGCAGCCAAGGCCGAAGCTCCTACGAGCAGTACTTC,CASSQGRSSYEQYF
.,TRBJ2-1,.,TRBV14,TGTGCCAGCAGCCAAGGCAATGAGCAGTTCTTC,CASSQGNEQFF
.,TRBJ1-6,.,TRBV19,TGTGCCAGTAGTATCGCCGGCGTCCAATCCAATTCACCCCTCCACTTT,CASSIAGVQSNSPLHF
.,TRBJ2-5,.,TRBV6-1,TGTGCCAGCAGACAGACTCACCAAGAGACCCAGTACTTC,CASRQTHQETQYF
.,TRBJ2-1,.,TRBV5-6,TGTGCCAGCAGCTTGGCGGGGGTTACCTACAATGAGCAGTTCTTC,CASSLAGVTYNEQFF
.,TRBJ2-2,TRBD1,TRBV5-4,TGTGCCAGCAGCTTAGCCCGCGGGACAGGGGGCATTACCGGGGAGCTGTTTTTT,CASSLARGTGGITGELFF
.,TRBJ2-7,TRBD2,TRBV7-2,TGTGCCAGCAGCTCCCGCCCAGCGGGGGAATACGAGCAGTACTTC,CASSSRPAGEYEQYF
once,TRBJ2-4,.,TRBV13,TGTGCCAGCAGCCTAGGACAGACTAAAAACATTCAGTACTTC,CASSLGQTKNIQYF
.,TRBJ1-5,.,TRBV5-1,TGCGCCAGCAGCTTGGTTAGGGGGCAGCCCCAGCATTTT,CASSLVRGQPQHF
.,TRBJ2-1,TRBD2,TRBV7-2,TGTGCCAGCAGCTTAGTCGGATTTAGCGGGAGCGTCGATGAGCAGTTCTTC,CASSLVGFSGSVDEQFF
.,TRBJ2-5,TRBD2,TRBV19,TGTGCCAGTAGTCCGCCGGGAGGGTGGGAGACCCAGTACTTC,CASSPPGGWETQYF
.,TRBJ1-2,.,TRBV11-2,TGTGCCAGCAGCTTAGACAGGTCCGCGTATGGCTACACCTTC,CASSLDRSAYGYTF
.,TRBJ2-7,TRBD1,TRBV19,TGTGCCAGTAGCGTTCAAGGGGGCCTAAGCTACGAGCAGTACTTC,CASSVQGGLSYEQYF
.,TRBJ2-1,TRBD2,TRBV27,TGTGCCAGCAGCGAGACTAGCGGGAGTTATAATGAGCAGTTCTTC,CASSETSGSYNEQFF
.,TRBJ1-2,.,TRBV5-1,TGCGCCAGCAAGCCAACCGGGCCGAACTATGGCTACACCTTC,CASKPTGPNYGYTF
.,TRBJ1-2,.,TRBV5-4,TGTGCCAGCACTCTGGGGGCTCCAGACTATGGCTACACCTTC,CASTLGAPDYGYTF
.,TRBJ2-5,TRBD2,TRBV7-2,TGTGCCAGCAGGAATAGCGGGGGAGAGACCCAGTACTTC,CASRNSGGETQYF
few,TRBJ2-3,.,TRBV18,TGTGCCAGCTCACCACACGGGGGGCCGAGCACAGATACGCAGTATTTT,CASSPHGGPSTDTQYF
.,TRBJ1-3,.,TRBV2,TGTGCCAGCAGTGTCCTTCTCCCCACTGGAAACACCATATATTTT,CASSVLLPTGNTIYF
once,TRBJ2-7,TRBD1,TRBV10-3,TGTGCCATCAGAGGAGGACAGGGGTCTCTCTCCTACGAGCAGTACTTC,CAIRGGQGSLSYEQYF
.,TRBJ2-3,.,TRBV7-9,TGTGCCAGCAGCCCCCAGGGCGGGCCGGATACGCAGTATTTT,CASSPQGGPDTQYF
.,TRBJ2-2,.,TRBV6-1,TGTGCCAGCAGTTTGGACTCGAACACCGGGGAGCTGTTTTTT,CASSLDSNTGELFF
.,TRBJ2-2,.,TRBV5-4,TGTGCCAGCAGCTTGGCTAGCGCGAACACCGGGGAGCTGTTTTTT,CASSLASANTGELFF
few,TRBJ1-4,.,TRBV20-1,TGCAGTGCTAGAGAGGGCTTCGGCCTGTTTTTT,CSAREGFGLFF
.,TRBJ1-5,.,TRBV28,TGTGCCAGCAGTTTAACCTTGGGGCCCCAGCATTTT,CASSLTLGPQHF
.,TRBJ2-7,.,TRBV30,TGTGCCTGGAGTGTGTGGGGGTCCTACGAGCAGTACTTC,CAWSVWGSYEQYF
once,TRBJ1-4,.,TRBV2,TGTGCCAGCAGTAACAGGATTAATGAAAAACTGTTTTTT,CASSNRINEKLFF
.,TRBJ1-1,TRBD1,TRBV5-1,TGCGCCAGCAGCTTGGTGGACAGGGGCCCCCTTGAAGCTTTCTTT,CASSLVDRGPLEAFF
.,TRBJ2-1,.,TRBV28,TGTGCCAGCAGTTTACAGGCCACGGCCAGAGAGTTCTTC,CASSLQATAREFF
.,TRBJ1-4,TRBD1,TRBV9,TGTGCCAGCAGCTTCTCGACAGGGGTGAATGAAAAACTGTTTTTT,CASSFSTGVNEKLFF
once,TRBJ2-5,TRBD2,TRBV29-1,TGCAGCGTTGAAGATTGGACTAGCGGGAGGTACCAAGAGACCCAGTACTTC,CSVEDWTSGRYQETQYF
once,TRBJ2-3,TRBD2,TRBV2,TGTGCCAGCACCGGACTAGCGGGGGTAGATACGCAGTATTTT,CASTGLAGVDTQYF
.,TRBJ1-1,.,TRBV30,TGTGCCTGGAGTGAACGGACTGAAGCTTTCTTT,CAWSERTEAFF
.,TRBJ2-2,TRBD2,TRBV2,TGTGCCAGCAGTGAATCGGGAGGGGGGACCGGGGAGCTGTTTTTT,CASSESGGGTGELFF
.,TRBJ1-4,TRBD1,TRBV29-1,TGCAGCGTTGGGACAGGGGGTTTGGAAAAACTGTTTTTT,CSVGTGGLEKLFF
.,TRBJ1-6,TRBD1,TRBV30,TGTGCCTGGAGCTGGGACAGGGATAATTCACCCCTCCACTTT,CAWSWDRDNSPLHF
.,TRBJ2-3,TRBD2,TRBV5-1,TGCGCCAGCAGCTCCCTAGCTGCGGGGGACCTAGTCACAGATACGCAGTATTTT,CASSSLAAGDLVTDTQYF
.,TRBJ1-1,.,TRBV14,TGTGCCAGCAGCCAAGAACGGAACACTGAAGCTTTCTTT,CASSQERNTEAFF
few,TRBJ1-3,TRBD1,TRBV28,TGTGCCAGCACCATCAGGGGGACTGGAAACACCATATATTTT,CASTIRGTGNTIYF
.,TRBJ2-7,.,TRBV5-1,TGCGCCAGCAGCTTGGTGGCAGGGGCCTACGAGCAGTACTTC,CASSLVAGAYEQYF
.,TRBJ1-6,TRBD1,TRBV18,TGTGCCAGCTCACCGGACAGGGGTAACTCACCCCTCCACTTT,CASSPDRGNSPLHF
few,TRBJ2-3,TRBD2,TRBV4-1,TGCGCCAGCAGCCAAGCCACGGGGGGGCAATATACGCAGTATTTT,CASSQATGGQYTQYF